The clone carrying this TCR beta chain was seen only once. Assay: immunoSEQ multiplex PCR; the TCRdb copy retains only in-frame clones and omits some. The repertoire holds 45,000 to 70,000 clones, with more than 60% as singletons. These data originate in a study of blood T cell repertoires in COVID-19. Trimming shortened V by 3 bases and J by 5 bases, and 19 bases separated the two germline ends. The CDR3 loop spans 16 amino acids. CDR1 is KGHSH, CDR2 LQKENI, per germline. This chain connects TRBV18 to TRBJ2-5; possible D gene TRBD2, 6 bases. Sequenced: peripheral blood. This TCR was recovered from a woman between 50 and 59 years old with active or convalescent COVID-19. In DNA, the CDR3 is TGTGCCAGCTCACCGAGCCTTGGGGCGGGGATGGAGACCCAGTACTTC. Translating it yields CASSPSLGAGMETQYF.